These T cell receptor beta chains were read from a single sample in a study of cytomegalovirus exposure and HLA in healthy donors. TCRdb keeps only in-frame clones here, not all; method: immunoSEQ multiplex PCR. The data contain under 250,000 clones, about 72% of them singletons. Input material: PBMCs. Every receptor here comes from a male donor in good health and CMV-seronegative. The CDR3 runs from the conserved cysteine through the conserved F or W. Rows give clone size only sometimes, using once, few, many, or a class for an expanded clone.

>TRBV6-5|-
CASSFSWSSGNTIYF
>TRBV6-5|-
CASSPGLLGNEQFF
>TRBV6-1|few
CASSELNRGQSYTF
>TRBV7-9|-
CASSLSGTPYEQYF
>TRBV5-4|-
CASGDRDWSLGDTQYF
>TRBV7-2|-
CASSSRWGGNQPQHF
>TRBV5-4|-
CASSRTGQHEQYF
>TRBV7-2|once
CASSLTWTSKPSDEQFF
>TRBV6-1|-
CASSRNRGNTEAFF
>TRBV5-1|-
CASSLGLAVSYNEQFF
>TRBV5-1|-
CASSSGTSDSYEQYF
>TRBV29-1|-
CSVVGGAGGSGGELFF
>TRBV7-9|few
CASSFPGLAGEETQYF
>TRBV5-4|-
CASSLALGGWDEQYF
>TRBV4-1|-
CASSQPTGKSYEQYF
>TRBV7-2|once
CASSYGGASGVLSSYEQYF
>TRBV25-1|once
CAAQGANTGELFF
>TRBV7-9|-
CASSPLSNEQFF
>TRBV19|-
CASSMFDSYYGYTF
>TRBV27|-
CASSLLAAYEQYF
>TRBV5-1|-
CASSLFDSGTEQFF
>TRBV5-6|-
CASSWGQGSYGNTIYF
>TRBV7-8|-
CASSRNRQALSGANVLTF
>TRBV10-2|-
CASTAGPGYGYTF
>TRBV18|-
CASSPTDDRSAQYF
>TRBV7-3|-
CASSSKTGTGGETQYF
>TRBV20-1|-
CSASQTDTQYF
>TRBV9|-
CASSVEDRPDERLFF
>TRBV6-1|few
CASSDPLLSATGELFF
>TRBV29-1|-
CSYNRWNYGYTF
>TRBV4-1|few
CASSQGWTEGIQPQHF
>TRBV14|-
CASSRMTGSTEAFF
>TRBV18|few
CASSWTSGSSNEQFF
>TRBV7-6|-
CASSPQGRGYLGYTF
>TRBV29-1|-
CSVWTGNYEQYF
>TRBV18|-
CASSPLSHQGTASNYGYTF
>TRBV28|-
CAGGDRMGRDEQFF
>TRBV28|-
CASSLEDTIYF
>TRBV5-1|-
CASSSQGATNTGELFF
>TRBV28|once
CASSSPTTLAQGGYTF
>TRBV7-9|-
CASSLDRDYGYTF
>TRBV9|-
CASSAPTRGTGETQYF
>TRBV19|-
CASSILSGRAYEQYF
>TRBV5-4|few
CASSPRGRGTEAFF
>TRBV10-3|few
CAISGGDVNYGYTF
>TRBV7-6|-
CASSLAQGVASYEQYF